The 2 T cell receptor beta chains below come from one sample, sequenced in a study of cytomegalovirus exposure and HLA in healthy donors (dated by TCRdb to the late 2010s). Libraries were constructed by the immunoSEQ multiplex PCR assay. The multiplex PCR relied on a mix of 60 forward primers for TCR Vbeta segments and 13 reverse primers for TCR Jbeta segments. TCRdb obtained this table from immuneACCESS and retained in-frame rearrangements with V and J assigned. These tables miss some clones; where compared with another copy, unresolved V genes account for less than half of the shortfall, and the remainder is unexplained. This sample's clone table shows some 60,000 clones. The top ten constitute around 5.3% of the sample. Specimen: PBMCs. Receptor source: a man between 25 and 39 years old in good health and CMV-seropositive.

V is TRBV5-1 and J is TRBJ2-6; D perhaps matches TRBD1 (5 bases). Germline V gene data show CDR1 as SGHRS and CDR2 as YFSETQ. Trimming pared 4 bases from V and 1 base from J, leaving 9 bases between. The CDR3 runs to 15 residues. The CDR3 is CASSPQGSGANVLTF. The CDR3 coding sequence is TGCGCCAGCAGCCCCCAGGGTTCTGGGGCCAACGTCCTGACTTTC.

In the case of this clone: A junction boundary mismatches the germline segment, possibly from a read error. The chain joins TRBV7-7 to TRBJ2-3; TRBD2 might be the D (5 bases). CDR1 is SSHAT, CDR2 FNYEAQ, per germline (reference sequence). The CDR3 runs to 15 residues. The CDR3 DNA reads TGTGCTAGCAGCTTAGGAGACGGACTCACAGATACGCAGTATTTT. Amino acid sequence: CASSLGDGLTDTQYF.